This TCR beta chain was captured by sequencing in a study of T cells after posttransplantation cyclophosphamide. General study points: Recipient CMV seropositivity and CMV reactivation strongly tracked TRB clonality.

Assay used: immunoSEQ multiplex PCR; TCRdb lists only in-frame clones, some missing. Among some 4,200 clones listed, about three quarters were seen once. A note on this clone: Its target is unknown.

A marrow graft followed busulfan-fludarabine conditioning, with cyclophosphamide on days +3 and +4. The germline V gene encodes CDR1 MRHNA and CDR2 SNTAGT. The CDR3 has 14 amino acids. V was cut by 5 bases and J by 1 base, with 11 bases left in between. Specimen: PBMCs, collected about 27 days after a stem cell transplant with posttransplant cyclophosphamide. The V and J genes are TRBV6-4 and TRBJ1-1; D call uncertain. This TCR was sampled from a male patient aged 45 to 59 who received an allogeneic stem cell transplant from an unrelated donor, was CMV-positive, and had acute GVHD only. The graft donor may be the source of some T cells. The CDR3, as DNA: TGTGCCAGCAGTAACCGGGAGAAGAACACTGAAGCTTTCTTT. Protein product: CASSNREKNTEAFF.